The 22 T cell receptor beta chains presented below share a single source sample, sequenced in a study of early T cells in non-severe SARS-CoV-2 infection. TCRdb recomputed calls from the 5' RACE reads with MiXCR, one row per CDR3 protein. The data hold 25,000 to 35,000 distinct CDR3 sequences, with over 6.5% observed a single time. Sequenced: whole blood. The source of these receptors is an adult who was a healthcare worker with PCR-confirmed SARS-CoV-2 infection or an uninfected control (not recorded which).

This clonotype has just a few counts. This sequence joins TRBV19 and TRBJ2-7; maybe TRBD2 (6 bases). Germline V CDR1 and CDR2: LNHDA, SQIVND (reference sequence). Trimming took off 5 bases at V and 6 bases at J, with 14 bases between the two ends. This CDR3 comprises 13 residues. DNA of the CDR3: TGTGCCAGTAGTCCCCGGGGGATTTTCGAGCAGTACTTC. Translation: CASSPRGIFEQYF.

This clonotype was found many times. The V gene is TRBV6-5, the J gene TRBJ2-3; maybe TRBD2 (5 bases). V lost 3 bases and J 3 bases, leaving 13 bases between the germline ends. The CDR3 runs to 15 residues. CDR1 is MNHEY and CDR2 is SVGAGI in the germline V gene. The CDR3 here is CASSYLAELTDTQYF. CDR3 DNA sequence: TGTGCCAGCAGTTATCTAGCCGAATTGACAGATACGCAGTATTTT.

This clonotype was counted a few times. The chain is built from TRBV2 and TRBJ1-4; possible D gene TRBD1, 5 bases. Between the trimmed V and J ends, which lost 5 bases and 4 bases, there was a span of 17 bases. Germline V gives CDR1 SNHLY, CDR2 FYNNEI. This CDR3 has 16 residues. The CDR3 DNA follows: TGTGCCAGCAGTCTTTACTCGGGACGGATTAATGAAAAACTGTTTTTT. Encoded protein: CASSLYSGRINEKLFF.

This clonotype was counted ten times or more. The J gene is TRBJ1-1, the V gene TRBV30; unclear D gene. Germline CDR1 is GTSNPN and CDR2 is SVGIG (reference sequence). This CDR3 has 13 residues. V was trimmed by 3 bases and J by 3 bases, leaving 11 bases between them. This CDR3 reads CAWRGRTDTEAFF. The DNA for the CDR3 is TGTGCCTGGAGGGGCAGGACGGACACTGAAGCTTTCTTT. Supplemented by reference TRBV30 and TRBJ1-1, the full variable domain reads SQTIHQWPATLVQPVGSPLSLECTVEGTSNPNLYWYRQAAGRGLQLLFYSVGIGQISSEVPQNLSASRPQDRQFILSSKKLLLSDSGFYLCAWRGRTDTEAFFGQGTRLTVV.

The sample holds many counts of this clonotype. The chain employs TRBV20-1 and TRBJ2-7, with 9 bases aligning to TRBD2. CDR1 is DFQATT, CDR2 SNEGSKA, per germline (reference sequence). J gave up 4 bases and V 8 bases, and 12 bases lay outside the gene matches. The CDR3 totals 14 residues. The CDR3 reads CSTDRGRAGYEQYF. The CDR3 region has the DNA TGCAGTACCGACCGCGGGAGGGCCGGTTACGAGCAGTACTTC.

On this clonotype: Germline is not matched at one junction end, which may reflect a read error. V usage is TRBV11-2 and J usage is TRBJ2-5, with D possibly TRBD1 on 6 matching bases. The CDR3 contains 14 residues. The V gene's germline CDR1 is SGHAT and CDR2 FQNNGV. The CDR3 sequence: CASSQGWSPPLGFF. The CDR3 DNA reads TGTGCCAGCAGCCAGGGGTGGTCCCCTCCCCTGGGTTTCTTC.

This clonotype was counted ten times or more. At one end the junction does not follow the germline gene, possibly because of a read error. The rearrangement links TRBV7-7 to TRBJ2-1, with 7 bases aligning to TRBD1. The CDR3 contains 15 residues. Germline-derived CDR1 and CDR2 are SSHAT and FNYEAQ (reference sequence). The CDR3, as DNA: TGTGCTAGCAGCCCACAGGGGCCTCCTTTGGATGAGCAGTTCTTC. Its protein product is CASSPQGPPLDEQFF.

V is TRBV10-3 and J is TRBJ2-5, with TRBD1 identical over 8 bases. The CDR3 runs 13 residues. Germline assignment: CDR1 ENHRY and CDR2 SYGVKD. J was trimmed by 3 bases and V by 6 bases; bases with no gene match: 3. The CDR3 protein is CAISGQGKETQYF. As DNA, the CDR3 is TGTGCCATCAGCGGACAGGGCAAAGAGACCCAGTACTTC.

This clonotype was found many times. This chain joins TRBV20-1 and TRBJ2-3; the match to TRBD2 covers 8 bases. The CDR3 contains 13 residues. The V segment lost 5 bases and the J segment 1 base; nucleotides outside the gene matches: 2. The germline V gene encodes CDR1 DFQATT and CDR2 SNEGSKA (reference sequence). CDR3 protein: CSAGSGGTDTQYF. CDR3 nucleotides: TGCAGTGCTGGTAGCGGGGGCACAGATACGCAGTATTTT.

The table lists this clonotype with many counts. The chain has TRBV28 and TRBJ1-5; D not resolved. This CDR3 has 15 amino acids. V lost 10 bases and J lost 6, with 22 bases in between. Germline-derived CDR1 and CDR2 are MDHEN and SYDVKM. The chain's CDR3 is CATRRGPTSIQPQHF. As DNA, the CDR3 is TGTGCCACCCGCAGAGGGCCCACTTCAATTCAGCCCCAGCATTTT.

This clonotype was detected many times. The DNA for the CDR3 is TGTGCCTGGAGGGCAGGGGTTACCCTGAACACTGAAGCTTTCTTT. It encodes CAWRAGVTLNTEAFF. The rearrangement uses TRBV30 and TRBJ1-1; D possibly corresponds to TRBD1 (6 bases). CDR1 GTSNPN and CDR2 SVGIG come from the germline V gene (reference sequence). V lost 3 bases, J lost 0 bases, and 14 bases lay in between. This CDR3 contains 15 residues.

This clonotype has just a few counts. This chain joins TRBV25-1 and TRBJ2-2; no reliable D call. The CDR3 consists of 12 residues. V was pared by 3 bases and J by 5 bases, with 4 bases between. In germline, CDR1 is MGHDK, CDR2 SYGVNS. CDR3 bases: TGTGCCAGCAGTGACTCAACCGGGGAGCTGTTTTTT. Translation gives CASSDSTGELFF.

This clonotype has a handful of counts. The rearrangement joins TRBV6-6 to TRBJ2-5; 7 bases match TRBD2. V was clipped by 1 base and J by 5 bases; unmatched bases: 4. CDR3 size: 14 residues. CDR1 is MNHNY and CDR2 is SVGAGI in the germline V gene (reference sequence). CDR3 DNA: TGTGCCAGCAGTTACTTGGGACTAATGGAGACCCAGTACTTC. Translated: CASSYLGLMETQYF.

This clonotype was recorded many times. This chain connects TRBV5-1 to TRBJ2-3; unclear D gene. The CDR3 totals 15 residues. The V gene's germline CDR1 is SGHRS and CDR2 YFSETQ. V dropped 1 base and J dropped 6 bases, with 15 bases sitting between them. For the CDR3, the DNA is TGCGCCAGCAGCTTGTTCGCGGCAACAATTGATACGCAGTATTTT. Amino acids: CASSLFAATIDTQYF.

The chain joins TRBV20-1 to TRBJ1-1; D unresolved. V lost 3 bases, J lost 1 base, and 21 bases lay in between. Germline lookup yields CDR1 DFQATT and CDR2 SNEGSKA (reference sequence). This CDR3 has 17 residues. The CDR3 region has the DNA TGCAGTGCTAGGGGAGTGGAAACTTTGTGGCGGAACACTGAAGCTTTCTTT. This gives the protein CSARGVETLWRNTEAFF.

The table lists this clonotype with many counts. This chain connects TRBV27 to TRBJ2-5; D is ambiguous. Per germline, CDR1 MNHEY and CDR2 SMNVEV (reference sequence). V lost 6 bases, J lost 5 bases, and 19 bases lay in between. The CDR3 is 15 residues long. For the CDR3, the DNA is TGTGCCAGCAGCGCCCGCGGACCGTCCGGGGAGACCCAGTACTTC. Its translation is CASSARGPSGETQYF.

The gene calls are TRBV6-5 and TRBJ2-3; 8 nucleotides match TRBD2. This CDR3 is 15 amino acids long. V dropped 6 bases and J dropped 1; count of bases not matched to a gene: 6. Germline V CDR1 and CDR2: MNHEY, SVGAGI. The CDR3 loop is CASSKLAAGTDTQYF. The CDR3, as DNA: TGTGCCAGCAGCAAACTAGCGGCGGGCACAGATACGCAGTATTTT.

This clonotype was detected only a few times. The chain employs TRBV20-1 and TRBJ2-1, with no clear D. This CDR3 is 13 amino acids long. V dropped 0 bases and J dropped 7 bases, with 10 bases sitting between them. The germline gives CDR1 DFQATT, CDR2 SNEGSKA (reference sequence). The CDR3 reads CSARDLASNEQFF. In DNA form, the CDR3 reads TGCAGTGCTAGAGATCTCGCCTCTAATGAGCAGTTCTTC.

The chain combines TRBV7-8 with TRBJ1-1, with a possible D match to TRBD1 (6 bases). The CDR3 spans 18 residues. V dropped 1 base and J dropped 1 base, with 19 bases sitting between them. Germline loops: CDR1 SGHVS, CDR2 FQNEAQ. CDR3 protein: CASSLGRIGGGKNTEAFF. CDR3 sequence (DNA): TGTGCCAGCAGCTTAGGGAGGATCGGGGGCGGAAAGAACACTGAAGCTTTCTTT.

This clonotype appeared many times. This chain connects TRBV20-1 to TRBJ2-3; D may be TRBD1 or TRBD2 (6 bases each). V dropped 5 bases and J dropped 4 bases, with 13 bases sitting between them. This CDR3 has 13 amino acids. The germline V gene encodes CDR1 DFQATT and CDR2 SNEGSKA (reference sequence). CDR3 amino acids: CSAGEGGADTQYF. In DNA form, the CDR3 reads TGCAGTGCTGGCGAGGGGGGCGCAGATACGCAGTATTTT.

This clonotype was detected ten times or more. The CDR3 nucleotides are TGTGCCACCCAAACAGGGGCTGGACAGCCCCAGCATTTT. The encoded protein is CATQTGAGQPQHF. This chain joins TRBV24-1 and TRBJ1-5, with 7 bases aligning to TRBD1. The CDR3 length is 13 residues. Per the germline V gene, CDR1 is KGHDR and CDR2 is SFDVKD. The trim removed 9 bases at V and 7 bases at J, leaving 8 bases unmatched.

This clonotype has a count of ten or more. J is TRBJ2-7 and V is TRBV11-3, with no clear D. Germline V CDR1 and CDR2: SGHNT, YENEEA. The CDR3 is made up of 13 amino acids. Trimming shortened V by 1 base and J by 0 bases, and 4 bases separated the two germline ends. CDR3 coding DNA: TGTGCCAGCAGCTTAGGGAACTCCTACGAGCAGTACTTC. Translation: CASSLGNSYEQYF.